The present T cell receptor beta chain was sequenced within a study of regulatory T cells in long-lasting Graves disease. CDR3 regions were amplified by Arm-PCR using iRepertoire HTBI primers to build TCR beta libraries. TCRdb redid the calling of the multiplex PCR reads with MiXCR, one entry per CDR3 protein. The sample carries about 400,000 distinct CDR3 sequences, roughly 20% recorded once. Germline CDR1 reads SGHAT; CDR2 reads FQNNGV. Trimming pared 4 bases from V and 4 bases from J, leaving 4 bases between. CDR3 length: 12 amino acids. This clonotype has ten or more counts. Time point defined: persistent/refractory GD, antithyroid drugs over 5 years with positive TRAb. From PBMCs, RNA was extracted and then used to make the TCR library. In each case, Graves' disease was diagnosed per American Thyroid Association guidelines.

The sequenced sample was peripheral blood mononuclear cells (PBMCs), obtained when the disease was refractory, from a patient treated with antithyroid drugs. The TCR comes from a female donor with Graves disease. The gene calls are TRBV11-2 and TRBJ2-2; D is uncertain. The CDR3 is CASSSGTGELFF. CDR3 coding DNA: TGTGCCAGCAGCTCAGGCACCGGGGAGCTGTTTTTT. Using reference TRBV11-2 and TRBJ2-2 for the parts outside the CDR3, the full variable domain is EAGVAQSPRYKIIEKRQSVAFWCNPISGHATLYWYQQILGQGPKLLIQFQNNGVVDDSQLPKDRFSAERLKGVDSTLKIQPAKLEDSAVYLCASSSGTGELFFGEGSRLTVL.